This record covers a single T cell receptor (beta chain). Its antigen is unidentified. The read ends 3 residues early relative to the CDR3; the germline J gene fills the gap. Trimming took 0 bases from V and 5 from J, leaving 10 bases between them. The CDR3 runs 13 residues. Germline CDR1 is GTSNPN and CDR2 is SVGIG (reference sequence). Sequencing was performed with immunoSEQ multiplex PCR; in TCRdb, only in-frame clones are kept and a portion is missing. The clone table shows roughly 20,000 clones, with the ten largest holding 4.5% to 6.5%. This record comes from a study of T cells in women clearing cervical HPV infection. Study as a whole: Women with histologically confirmed HPV16-related CIN3 or worse, 2 with invasive cancer, served as cases.

Notes on the study in general: Timing of associations relative to infection is unclear; T-cell subsets were not isolated. Repertoire richness, not evenness, was significantly elevated in CIN3+ cases versus controls.

The chain joins TRBV30 to TRBJ1-2, with D possibly being TRBD1 (6 bases). The receptor was isolated from a woman aged 18-70 years with a cervical HPV16 infection that either progressed to CIN3+ or cleared (not recorded which). Sequencing used blood buffy coat. CDR3 DNA, as far as it was read: TGTGCCTGGAGTGTACTAGGGGGTTATGGC. It encodes CAWSVLGGYG. The full CDR3 is CAWSVLGGYGYTF.